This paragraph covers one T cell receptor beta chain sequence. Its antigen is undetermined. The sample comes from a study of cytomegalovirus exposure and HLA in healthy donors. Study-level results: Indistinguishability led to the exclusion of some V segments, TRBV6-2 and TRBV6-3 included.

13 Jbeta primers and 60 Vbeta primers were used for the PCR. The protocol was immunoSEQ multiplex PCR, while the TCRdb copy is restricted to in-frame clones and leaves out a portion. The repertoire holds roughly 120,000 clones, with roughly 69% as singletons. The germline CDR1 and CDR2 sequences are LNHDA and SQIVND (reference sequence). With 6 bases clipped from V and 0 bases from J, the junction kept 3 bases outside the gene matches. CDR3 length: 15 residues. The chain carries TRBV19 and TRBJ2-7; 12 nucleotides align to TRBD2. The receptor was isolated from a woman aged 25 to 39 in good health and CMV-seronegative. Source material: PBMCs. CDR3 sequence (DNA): TGTGCCAGTAGAACTAGCGGGAGGACCTCCTACGAGCAGTACTTC. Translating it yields CASRTSGRTSYEQYF.